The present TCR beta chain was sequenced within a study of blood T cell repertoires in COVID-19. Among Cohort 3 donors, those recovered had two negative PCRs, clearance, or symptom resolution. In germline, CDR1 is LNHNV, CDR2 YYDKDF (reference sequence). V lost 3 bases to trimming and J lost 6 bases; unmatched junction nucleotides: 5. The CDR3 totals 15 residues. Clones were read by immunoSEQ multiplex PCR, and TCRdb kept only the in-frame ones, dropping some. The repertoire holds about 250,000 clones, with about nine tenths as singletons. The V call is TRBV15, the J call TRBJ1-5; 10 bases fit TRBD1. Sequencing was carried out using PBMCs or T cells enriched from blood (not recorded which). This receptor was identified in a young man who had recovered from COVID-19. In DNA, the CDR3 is TGTGCCACCAGCAGCTGGGACAGGGGAATTCAGCCCCAGCATTTT. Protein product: CATSSWDRGIQPQHF.